This is a list of T cell receptor beta chains from one sample in a study of control samples from healthy donors and cancer patients. The assay was immunoSEQ multiplex PCR, and TCRdb's table has in-frame clones only and misses some. Among more than 95,000 clones listed, around 94% were seen once. Specimen: PBMCs. These receptor sequences come from an elderly man with head and neck cancer. Both conserved end residues are part of each CDR3. D genes are given only for firm matches. Clone size is stated in some rows and not others, as once, few, many or a class when expanded.

d_call,cdr3_length,clone_size,v_call,j_call,cdr3_aa,cdr3_nt
NA,13,NA,TRBV3-1/TRBV3-2,TRBJ2-1,CASSPVGTRTQFF,TGTGCCAGCAGCCCGGTCGGGACTCGCACGCAGTTCTTC
NA,15,once,TRBV5-1,TRBJ2-5,CASSFSGRTQETQYF,TGCGCCAGCAGCTTCTCGGGCAGAACCCAAGAGACCCAGTACTTC
TRBD1,15,NA,TRBV18,TRBJ1-2,CASSPQDRGVDGYTF,TGTGCCAGCTCACCTCAGGACAGGGGGGTTGATGGCTACACCTTC
TRBD1,17,NA,TRBV27,TRBJ1-5,CASSPTSLDRVDQPQHF,TGTGCCAGCAGTCCTACCTCCCTCGACAGGGTTGATCAGCCCCAGCATTTT
TRBD1,13,NA,TRBV4-3,TRBJ1-4,CASSQDRGQGLFF,TGCGCCAGCAGCCAAGATCGGGGACAGGGCTTGTTTTTT
TRBD1,16,once,TRBV7-2,TRBJ1-6,CASSLVWTGLNSPLHF,TGTGCCAGCAGCTTAGTATGGACAGGGCTTAATTCACCCCTCCACTTT
NA,14,NA,TRBV24-1,TRBJ1-2,CATSDRGHFGGYTF,TGTGCCACCAGTGACCGGGGACATTTTGGAGGCTACACCTTC
NA,14,few,TRBV5-1,TRBJ1-1,CASSLGDGNTEAFF,TGCGCCAGCAGCTTGGGGGACGGGAACACTGAAGCTTTCTTT
TRBD1,13,NA,TRBV12-3/TRBV12-4,TRBJ1-5,CASSSTGAQPQHF,TGTGCCAGCAGTTCTACAGGGGCTCAGCCCCAGCATTTT
TRBD1,15,NA,TRBV6-5,TRBJ2-7,CASSYSQGLTYEQYF,TGTGCCAGCAGCTACTCACAGGGGTTAACCTACGAGCAGTACTTC
TRBD1,18,NA,TRBV19,TRBJ1-5,CASSTGTGGGINNQPQHF,TGTGCCAGTAGTACCGGGACAGGGGGGGGTATTAACAATCAGCCCCAGCATTTT
NA,14,NA,TRBV21-1,TRBJ2-1,CASSLKGTYNEQFF,TGTGCCAGCAGCCTCAAGGGTACCTACAATGAGCAGTTCTTC
NA,12,NA,TRBV5-1,TRBJ2-7,CASSFGQGEQYF,TGCGCCAGCAGCTTTGGGCAAGGCGAGCAGTACTTC
NA,13,NA,TRBV10-3,TRBJ2-2,CAISRDKGGELFF,TGTGCCATCAGCCGGGACAAAGGCGGGGAGCTGTTTTTT
NA,16,NA,TRBV18,TRBJ1-6,CASSTRGGLGDSPLHF,TGTGCCAGCTCAACTAGGGGTGGCCTAGGGGATTCACCCCTCCACTTT
NA,14,once,TRBV6-5,TRBJ2-2,CASTVGIGRGELFF,TGTGCCAGCACGGTGGGGATTGGTCGCGGGGAGCTGTTTTTT
NA,14,NA,TRBV7-2,TRBJ2-7,CASSPGPTFYEQYF,TGTGCCAGCAGCCCCGGTCCTACCTTCTACGAGCAGTACTTC
NA,15,NA,TRBV5-8,TRBJ1-2,CASSMTALEGYGYTF,TGTGCCAGCAGCATGACAGCCCTGGAGGGCTATGGCTACACCTTC
NA,10,NA,TRBV19,TRBJ1-4,CASGGGKLFF,TGTGCCAGTGGAGGGGGAAAACTGTTTTTT
NA,15,NA,TRBV11-2,TRBJ1-4,CASSPAGRTNEKLFF,TGTGCCAGCAGCCCGGCGGGCAGAACTAATGAAAAACTGTTTTTT
NA,16,NA,TRBV4-1,TRBJ1-1,CASSQAGHLSNTEAFF,TGCGCCAGCAGCCAAGCCGGACATTTGTCAAACACTGAAGCTTTCTTT
NA,16,NA,TRBV3-1/TRBV3-2,TRBJ1-3,CASSHKQGYSGNTIYF,TGTGCCAGCAGCCACAAGCAGGGATACTCTGGAAACACCATATATTTT
TRBD2,15,NA,TRBV4-3,TRBJ2-1,CASSKIAGVYNEQFF,TGCGCCAGCAGCAAAATAGCGGGAGTCTACAATGAGCAGTTCTTC
NA,11,NA,TRBV10-2,TRBJ1-1,CASTEGLEAFF,TGCGCCAGCACTGAGGGACTTGAAGCTTTCTTT